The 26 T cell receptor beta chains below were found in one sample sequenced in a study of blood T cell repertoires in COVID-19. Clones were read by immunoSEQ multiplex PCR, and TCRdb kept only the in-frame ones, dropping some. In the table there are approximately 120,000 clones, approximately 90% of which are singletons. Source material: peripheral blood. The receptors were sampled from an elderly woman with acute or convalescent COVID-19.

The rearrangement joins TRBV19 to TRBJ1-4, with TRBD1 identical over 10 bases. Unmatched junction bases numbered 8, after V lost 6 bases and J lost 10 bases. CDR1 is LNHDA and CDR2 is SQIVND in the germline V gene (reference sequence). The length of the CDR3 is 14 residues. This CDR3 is CASRGPGDRGKLFF. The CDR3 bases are TGTGCCAGTAGAGGACCGGGGGACAGGGGAAAACTGTTTTTT. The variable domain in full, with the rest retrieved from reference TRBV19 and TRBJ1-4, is DGGITQSPKYLFRKEGQNVTLSCEQNLNHDAMYWYRQDPGQGLRLIYYSQIVNDFQKGDIAEGYSVSREKKESFPLTVTSAQKNPTAFYLCASRGPGDRGKLFFGSGTQLSVL.

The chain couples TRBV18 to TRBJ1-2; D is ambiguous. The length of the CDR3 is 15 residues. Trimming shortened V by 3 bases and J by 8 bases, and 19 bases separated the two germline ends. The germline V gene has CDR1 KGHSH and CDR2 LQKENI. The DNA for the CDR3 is TGTGCCAGCTCACCGTCGGGATTGGGCCTCCAGGGCTACACCTTC. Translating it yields CASSPSGLGLQGYTF.

CDR3 region: CASSLEIYNEQFF. The DNA for the CDR3 is TGTGCCAGCAGTCTCGAGATCTACAATGAGCAGTTCTTC. The chain recombines TRBV7-9 with TRBJ2-1; no clear D gene. The V and J ends lost 6 bases and 3 bases respectively, with 9 bases between them. Germline CDR1 reads SEHNR; CDR2 reads FQNEAQ (reference sequence). CDR3 size: 13 residues.

This CDR3 is CSVGWTLNTEAFF. The CDR3 DNA reads as TGCAGCGTTGGCTGGACATTAAACACTGAAGCTTTCTTT. The chain combines TRBV29-1 with TRBJ1-1, with a tentative D call TRBD1 (5 bases). CDR3 length: 13 residues. Germline loops: CDR1 SQVTM, CDR2 ANQGSEA. Between the trimmed V and J ends, which lost 4 bases and 2 bases, there was a span of 11 bases.

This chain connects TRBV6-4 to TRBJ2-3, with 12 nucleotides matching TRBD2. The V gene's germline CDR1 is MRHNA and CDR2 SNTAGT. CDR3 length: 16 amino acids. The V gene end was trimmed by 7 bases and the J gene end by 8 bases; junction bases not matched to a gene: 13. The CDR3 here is CASKLAGGRNEATQYF. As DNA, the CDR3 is TGTGCCAGCAAGCTAGCGGGGGGGCGCAATGAAGCTACGCAGTATTTT.

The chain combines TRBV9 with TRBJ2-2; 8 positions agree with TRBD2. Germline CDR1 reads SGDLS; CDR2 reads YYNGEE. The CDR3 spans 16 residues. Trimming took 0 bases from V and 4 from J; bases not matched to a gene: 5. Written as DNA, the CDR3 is TGTGCCAGCAGCGTAGCGGGGGGGCGTAGCACCGGGGAGCTGTTTTTT. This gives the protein CASSVAGGRSTGELFF. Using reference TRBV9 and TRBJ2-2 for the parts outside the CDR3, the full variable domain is DSGVTQTPKHLITATGQRVTLRCSPRSGDLSVYWYQQSLDQGLQFLIQYYNGEERAKGNILERFSAQQFPDLHSELNLSSLELGDSALYFCASSVAGGRSTGELFFGEGSRLTVL.

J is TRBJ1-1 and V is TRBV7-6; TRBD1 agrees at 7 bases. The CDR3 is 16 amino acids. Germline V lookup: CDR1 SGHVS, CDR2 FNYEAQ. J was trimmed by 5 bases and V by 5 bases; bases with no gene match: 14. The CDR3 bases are TGTGCCAGCAGCCCTTACCCACGACAGGGATGGACTGAAGCTTTCTTT. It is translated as CASSPYPRQGWTEAFF.

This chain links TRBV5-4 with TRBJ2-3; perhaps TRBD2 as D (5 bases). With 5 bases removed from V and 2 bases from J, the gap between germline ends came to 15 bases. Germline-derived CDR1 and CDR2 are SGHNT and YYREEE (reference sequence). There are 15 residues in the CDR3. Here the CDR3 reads CASRSSTGVTDTQYF. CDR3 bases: TGTGCCAGCAGATCCAGTACCGGGGTCACAGATACGCAGTATTTT. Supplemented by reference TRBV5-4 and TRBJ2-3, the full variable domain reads ETGVTQSPTHLIKTRGQQVTLRCSSQSGHNTVSWYQQALGQGPQFIFQYYREEENGRGNFPPRFSGLQFPNYSSELNVNALELDDSALYLCASRSSTGVTDTQYFGPGTRLTVL.

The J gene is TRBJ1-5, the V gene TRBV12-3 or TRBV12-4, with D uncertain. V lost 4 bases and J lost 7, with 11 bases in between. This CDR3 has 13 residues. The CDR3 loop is CASSWSPGQPQHF. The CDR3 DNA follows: TGTGCCAGCAGTTGGAGTCCTGGACAGCCCCAGCATTTT.

CDR3 DNA: TGTGCCAGTAGTACCTACGACAGGAGTGGTCAGCCCCAGCATTTT. Translation: CASSTYDRSGQPQHF. The rearrangement joins TRBV19 to TRBJ1-5; weak D call: TRBD1 (6 bases). This CDR3 contains 15 residues. CDR1 is LNHDA and CDR2 is SQIVND in the germline V gene (reference sequence). V dropped 4 bases and J dropped 6 bases, with 16 bases sitting between them.

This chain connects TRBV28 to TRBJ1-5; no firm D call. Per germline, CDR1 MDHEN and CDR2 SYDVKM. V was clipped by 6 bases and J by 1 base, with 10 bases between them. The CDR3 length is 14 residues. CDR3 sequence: CASSPGMSNQPQHF. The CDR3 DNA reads TGTGCCAGCAGCCCAGGTATGAGCAATCAGCCCCAGCATTTT.

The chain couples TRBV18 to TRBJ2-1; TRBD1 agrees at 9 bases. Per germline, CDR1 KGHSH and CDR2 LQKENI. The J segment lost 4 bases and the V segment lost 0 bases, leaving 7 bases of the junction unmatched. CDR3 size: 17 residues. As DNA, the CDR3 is TGTGCCAGCTCACCACCGACAGGGGGTCCCTATTACAATGAGCAGTTCTTC. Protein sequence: CASSPPTGGPYYNEQFF.

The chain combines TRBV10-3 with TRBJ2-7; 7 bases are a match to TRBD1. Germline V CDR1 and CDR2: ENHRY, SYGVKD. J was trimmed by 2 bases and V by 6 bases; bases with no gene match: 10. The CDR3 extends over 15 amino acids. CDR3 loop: CAIRNLGTEAYEQYF. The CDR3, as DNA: TGTGCCATCAGAAATCTCGGGACAGAAGCCTACGAGCAGTACTTC.

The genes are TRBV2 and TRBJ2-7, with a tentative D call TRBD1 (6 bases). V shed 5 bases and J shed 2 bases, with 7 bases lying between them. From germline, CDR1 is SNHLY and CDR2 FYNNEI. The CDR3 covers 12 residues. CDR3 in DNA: TGTGCCAGCAGTTACAGGGCCTACGAGCAGTACTTC. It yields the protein CASSYRAYEQYF.

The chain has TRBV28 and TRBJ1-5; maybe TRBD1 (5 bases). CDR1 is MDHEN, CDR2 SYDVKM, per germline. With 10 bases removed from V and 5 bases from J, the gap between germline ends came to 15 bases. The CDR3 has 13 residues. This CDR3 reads CATRVSPDQPQHF. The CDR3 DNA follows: TGTGCCACCAGGGTCTCCCCGGATCAGCCCCAGCATTTT.

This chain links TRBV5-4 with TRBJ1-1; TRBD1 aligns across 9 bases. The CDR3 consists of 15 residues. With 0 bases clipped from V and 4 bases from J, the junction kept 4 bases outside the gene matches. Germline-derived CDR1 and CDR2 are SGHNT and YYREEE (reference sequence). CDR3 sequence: CASSLDRGPSTEAFF. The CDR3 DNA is TGTGCCAGCAGCTTGGACAGGGGGCCAAGCACTGAAGCTTTCTTT.

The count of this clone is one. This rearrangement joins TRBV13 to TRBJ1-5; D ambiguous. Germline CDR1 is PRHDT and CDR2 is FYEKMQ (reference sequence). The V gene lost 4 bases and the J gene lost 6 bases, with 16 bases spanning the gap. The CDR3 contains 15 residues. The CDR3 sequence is CASSSSFRGAQPQHF. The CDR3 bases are TGTGCCAGCAGCTCTAGTTTTAGAGGTGCTCAGCCCCAGCATTTT.

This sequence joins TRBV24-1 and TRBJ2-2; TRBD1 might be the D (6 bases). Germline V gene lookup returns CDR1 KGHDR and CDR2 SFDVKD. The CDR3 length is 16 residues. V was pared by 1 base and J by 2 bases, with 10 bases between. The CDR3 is CATSDFLGANTGELFF. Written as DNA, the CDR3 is TGTGCCACCAGTGATTTTTTGGGGGCAAACACCGGGGAGCTGTTTTTT.

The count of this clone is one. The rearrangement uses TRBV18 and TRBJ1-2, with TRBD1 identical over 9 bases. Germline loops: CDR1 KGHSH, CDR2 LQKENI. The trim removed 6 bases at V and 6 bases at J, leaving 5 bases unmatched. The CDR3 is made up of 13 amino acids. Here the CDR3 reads CASSPGQGDGYTF. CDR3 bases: TGTGCCAGCTCTCCGGGACAGGGAGATGGCTACACCTTC.

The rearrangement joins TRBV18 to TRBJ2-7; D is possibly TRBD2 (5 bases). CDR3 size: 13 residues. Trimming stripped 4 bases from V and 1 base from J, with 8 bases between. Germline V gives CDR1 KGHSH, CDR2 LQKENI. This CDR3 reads CASSQTRSYEQYF. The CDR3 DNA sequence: TGTGCCAGCTCACAAACTAGATCCTACGAGCAGTACTTC.

In DNA, the CDR3 is TGTGCCAGCAGTTTAGCGGGCTTGCTGACCCAGTACTTC. It yields the protein CASSLAGLLTQYF. The chain combines TRBV12-3 or TRBV12-4 with TRBJ2-5; D is unclear. The CDR3 covers 13 residues. Trimming left V 0 bases short and J 7 bases short, with 9 bases between.

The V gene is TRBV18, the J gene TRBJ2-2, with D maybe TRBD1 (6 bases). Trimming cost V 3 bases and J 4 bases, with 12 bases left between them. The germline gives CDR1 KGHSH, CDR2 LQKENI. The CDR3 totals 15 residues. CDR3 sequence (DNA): TGTGCCAGCTCACCCAGGGGCAGCTCCACCGGGGAGCTGTTTTTT. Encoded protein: CASSPRGSSTGELFF.

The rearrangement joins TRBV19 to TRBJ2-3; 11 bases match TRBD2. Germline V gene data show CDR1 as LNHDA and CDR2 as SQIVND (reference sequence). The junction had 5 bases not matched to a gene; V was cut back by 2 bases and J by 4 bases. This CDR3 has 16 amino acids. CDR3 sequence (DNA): TGTGCCAGTAGTATACTAGCGGGAGGATCGTCAGATACGCAGTATTTT. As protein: CASSILAGGSSDTQYF.

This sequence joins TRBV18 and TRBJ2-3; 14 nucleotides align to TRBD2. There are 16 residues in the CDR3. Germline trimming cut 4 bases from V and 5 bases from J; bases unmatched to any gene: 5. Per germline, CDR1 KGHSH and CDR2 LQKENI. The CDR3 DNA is TGTGCCAGCTCACTCGGGACTAGCGGGAGTGGAGATACGCAGTATTTT. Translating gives CASSLGTSGSGDTQYF.

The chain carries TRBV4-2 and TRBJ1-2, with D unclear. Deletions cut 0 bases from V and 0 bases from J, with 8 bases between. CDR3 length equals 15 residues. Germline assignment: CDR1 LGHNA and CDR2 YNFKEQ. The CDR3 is CASSQERTANYGYTF. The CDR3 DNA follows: TGTGCCAGCAGCCAAGAACGCACAGCTAACTATGGCTACACCTTC.

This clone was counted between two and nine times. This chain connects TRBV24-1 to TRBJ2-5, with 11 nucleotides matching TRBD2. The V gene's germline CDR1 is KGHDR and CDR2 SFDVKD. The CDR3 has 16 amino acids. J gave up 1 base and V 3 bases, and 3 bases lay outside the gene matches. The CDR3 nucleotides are TGTGCCACCAGTGATCCAACTAGCGGGGGCCAAGAGACCCAGTACTTC. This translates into CATSDPTSGGQETQYF.